This T cell receptor (beta chain) was obtained from a study of early T cells in non-severe SARS-CoV-2 infection. For the study at large: Unsorted whole blood bulk RNA was sequenced, with unpaired chains.

This clonotype was counted many times. Its antigen is currently unknown. Per the germline V gene, CDR1 is MGHDK and CDR2 is SYGVNS. V shed 4 bases and J shed 2 bases, with 10 bases lying between them. The CDR3 extends over 14 amino acids. Separate cDNA molecules each had unique molecular identifiers attached to them. TCRdb re-derived calls from the 5' RACE reads in MiXCR, one entry per CDR3 protein. The repertoire holds over 100,000 distinct CDR3 sequences, with 13% as singletons. The study, taken as a whole, reports: VDJdb matching skewed toward anti-spike CD8 responses, missing private and CD4 specificities.

Sequenced input: whole blood. The sequence was collected from an adult who was a healthcare worker with PCR-confirmed SARS-CoV-2 infection or an uninfected control (not recorded which). This chain links TRBV25-1 with TRBJ2-3; D is possibly TRBD1 (5 bases). The chain's CDR3 is CASSGRAFTDTQYF. CDR3 DNA: TGTGCCAGCAGTGGCAGGGCGTTCACAGATACGCAGTATTTT.